What follows is one TCR beta chain and its context. The antigen this receptor binds is unknown. The input lacks base qualities; no much larger clone sits a single base away. The CDR3 measures 16 amino acids from cysteine to phenylalanine. CDR3 DNA is the only sequence kept; it has 48 bases, read in frame from the first base. The germline V and J ends show losses of 3 bases and 4 bases respectively, and no gene match explains 11 bases of the junction. The germline V gene supplies CDR1 MNHNS and CDR2 SASEGT. The sample originates from a study of post-analysis software for immune sequencing data (dated by TCRdb to about 2015). About the study as a whole: Recorded disease courses included relapsing-remitting, secondary progressive and progressive-relapsing multiple sclerosis, with some patients lacking subtype annotation. A subset of samples was prepared in parallel using single-end sample barcoding, then pooled and co-amplified after Illumina adapter ligation. The patient repertoires were set against eleven to twelve previously published healthy control repertoires from donors whose ages ranged from roughly 6 to 27 years. Overall results and qualifications from the work: The multiple sclerosis patient group was slightly younger than the control group. Patients showed significantly higher frequencies than controls for a handful of TRBV segments, among them TRBV5-6, TRBV5-1 and TRBV20-1. Compared with controls, multiple sclerosis patients had significantly lower normalized Chao1 diversity, a finding suggesting substantial peripheral T-cell clonal expansion. Strong co-clustering of samples prepared in the same batch was shown by direct clustering with F measure, prompting a batch-effect correction.

The library relied on PCR. Sequencing was performed on an Illumina HiSeq 2500. Unique molecular identifiers were incorporated into TCR beta cDNA libraries to reduce PCR and sequencing biases. Some 500,000 cDNA molecules were obtained for every 1 to 10 million input T cells, so each molecule roughly corresponded to one T cell. The patient libraries were prepared and sequenced using the same protocol as the earlier healthy control dataset. Within a given batch, samples were prepared together, multiplexed and sequenced on the same HiSeq lane. On the study's bioinformatics: Raw barcoded reads were processed with MIGEC, discarding single-read molecular identifier groups before consensus assembly and CDR3 extraction. Clonotype tables were post-analysed with VDJtools, normalizing diversity by down-sampling all datasets to the smallest sample size. In repertoire overlap clustering, CDR3 amino acid sequences, but not nucleotide sequences, were matched to correct batch-related cross-sample contamination. TCRdb reworked the public reads: Q25 trimming with fastp, MiXCR clone assembly, productive beta chains retained. Rows are unified per CDR3 protein, each entry keeping the most common DNA and genes. The V and J calls here are based on TCRdb, not the publication. The sample data list about 820,000 distinct CDR3 sequences, and around 50% of these were observed just once. The ten largest make up 4.6% of the sample.

To demonstrate the VDJtools post-analysis software, TCR beta repertoires were profiled from the peripheral blood of 13 young patients with multiple sclerosis. The patients with multiple sclerosis were children and adolescents between 6 and 15 years of age. The clonotype originates from a girl aged 10-17 years with multiple sclerosis. The chain is made from TRBV6-1 and TRBJ2-7; TRBD1 lines up with 8 middle nucleotides. Sample: blood. DNA sequence: TGTGCCAGCAGTGACGGCGGCAGGGGGCATGGATACGAGCAGTACTTC. Its translation is CASSDGGRGHGYEQYF.